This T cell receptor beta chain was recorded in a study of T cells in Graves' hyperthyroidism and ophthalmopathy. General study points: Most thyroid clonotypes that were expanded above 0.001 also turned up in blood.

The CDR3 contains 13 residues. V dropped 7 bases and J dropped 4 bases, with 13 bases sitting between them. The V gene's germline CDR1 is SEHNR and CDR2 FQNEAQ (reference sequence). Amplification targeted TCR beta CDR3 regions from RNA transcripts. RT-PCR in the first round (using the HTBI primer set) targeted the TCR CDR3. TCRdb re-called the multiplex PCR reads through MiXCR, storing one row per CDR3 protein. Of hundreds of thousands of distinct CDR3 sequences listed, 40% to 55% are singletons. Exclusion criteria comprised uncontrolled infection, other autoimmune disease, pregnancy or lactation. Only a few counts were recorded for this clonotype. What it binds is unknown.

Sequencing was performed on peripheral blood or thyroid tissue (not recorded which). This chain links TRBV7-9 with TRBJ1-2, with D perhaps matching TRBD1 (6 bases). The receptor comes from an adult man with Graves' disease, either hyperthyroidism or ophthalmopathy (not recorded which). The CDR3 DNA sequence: TGTGCCAGCACCTCTACAGGGAGCTATGGCTACACCTTC. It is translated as CASTSTGSYGYTF.